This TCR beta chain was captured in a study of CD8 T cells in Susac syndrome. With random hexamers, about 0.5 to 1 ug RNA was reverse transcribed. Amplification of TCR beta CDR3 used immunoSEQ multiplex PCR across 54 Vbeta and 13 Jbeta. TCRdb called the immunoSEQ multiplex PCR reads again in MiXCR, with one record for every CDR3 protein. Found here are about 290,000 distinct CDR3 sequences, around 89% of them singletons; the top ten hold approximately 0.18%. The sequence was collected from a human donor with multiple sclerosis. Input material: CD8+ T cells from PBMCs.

CDR3: CASSLREGEAFF. In nucleotides, the CDR3 is TGTGCCAGCAGCTTAAGGGAGGGCGAAGCTTTCTTT. The gene calls are TRBV7-9 and TRBJ1-1; D not certain. Germline CDR1 is SEHNR and CDR2 is FQNEAQ (reference sequence). V was clipped by 2 bases and J by 8 bases, with 9 bases between them. This CDR3 is built from 12 residues.